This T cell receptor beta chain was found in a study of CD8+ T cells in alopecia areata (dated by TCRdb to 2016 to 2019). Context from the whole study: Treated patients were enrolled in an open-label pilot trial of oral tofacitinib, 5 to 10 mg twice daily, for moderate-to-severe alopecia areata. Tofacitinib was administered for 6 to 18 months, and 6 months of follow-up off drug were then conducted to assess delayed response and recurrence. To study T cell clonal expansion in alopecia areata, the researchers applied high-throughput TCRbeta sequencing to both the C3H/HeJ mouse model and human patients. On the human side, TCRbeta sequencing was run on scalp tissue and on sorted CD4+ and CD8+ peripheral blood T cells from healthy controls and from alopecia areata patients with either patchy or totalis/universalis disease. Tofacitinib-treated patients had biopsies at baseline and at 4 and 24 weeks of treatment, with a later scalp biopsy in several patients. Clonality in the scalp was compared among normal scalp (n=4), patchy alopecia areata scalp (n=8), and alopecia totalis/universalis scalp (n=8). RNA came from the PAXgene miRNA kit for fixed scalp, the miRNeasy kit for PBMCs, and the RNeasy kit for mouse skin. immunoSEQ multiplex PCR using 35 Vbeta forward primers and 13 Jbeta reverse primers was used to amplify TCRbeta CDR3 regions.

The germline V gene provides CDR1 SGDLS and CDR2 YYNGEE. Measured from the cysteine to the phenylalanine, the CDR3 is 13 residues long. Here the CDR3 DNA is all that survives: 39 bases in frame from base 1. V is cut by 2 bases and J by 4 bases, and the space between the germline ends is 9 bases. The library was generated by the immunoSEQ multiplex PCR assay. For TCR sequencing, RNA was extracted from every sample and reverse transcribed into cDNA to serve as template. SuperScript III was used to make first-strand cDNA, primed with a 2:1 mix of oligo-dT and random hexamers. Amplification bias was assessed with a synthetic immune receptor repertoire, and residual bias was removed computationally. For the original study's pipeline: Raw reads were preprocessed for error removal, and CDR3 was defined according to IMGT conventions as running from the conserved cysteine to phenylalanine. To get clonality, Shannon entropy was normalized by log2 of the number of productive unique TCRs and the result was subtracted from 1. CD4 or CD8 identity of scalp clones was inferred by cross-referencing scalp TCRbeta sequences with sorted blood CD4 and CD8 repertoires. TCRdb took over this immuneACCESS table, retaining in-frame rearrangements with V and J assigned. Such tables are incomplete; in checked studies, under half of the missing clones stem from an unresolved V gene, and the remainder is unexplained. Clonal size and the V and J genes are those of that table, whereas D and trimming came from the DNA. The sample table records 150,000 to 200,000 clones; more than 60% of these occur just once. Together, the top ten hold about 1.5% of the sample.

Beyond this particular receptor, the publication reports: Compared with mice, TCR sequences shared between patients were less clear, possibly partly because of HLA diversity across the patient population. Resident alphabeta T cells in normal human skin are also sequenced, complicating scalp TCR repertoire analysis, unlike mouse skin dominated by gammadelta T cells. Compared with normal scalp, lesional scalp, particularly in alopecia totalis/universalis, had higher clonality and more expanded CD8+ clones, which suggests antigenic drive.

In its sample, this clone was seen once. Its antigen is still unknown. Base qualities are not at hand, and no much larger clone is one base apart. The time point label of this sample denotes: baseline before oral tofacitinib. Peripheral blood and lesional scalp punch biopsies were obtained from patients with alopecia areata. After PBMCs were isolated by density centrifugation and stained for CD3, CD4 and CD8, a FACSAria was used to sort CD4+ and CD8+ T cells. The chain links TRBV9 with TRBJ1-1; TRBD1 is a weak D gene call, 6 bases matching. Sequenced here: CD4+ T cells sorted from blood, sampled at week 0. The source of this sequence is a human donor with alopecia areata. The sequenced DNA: TGTGCCAGCAGCGTGGACAGTCTCACTGAAGCTTTCTTT. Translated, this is CASSVDSLTEAFF.